This entry lists 9 T cell receptor beta chains sequenced from one sample in a study of blood T cell repertoires in COVID-19. Data came from immunoSEQ multiplex PCR; TCRdb stores just in-frame clones and leaves some out. The sample carries about 360,000 clones, around 87% recorded once. The sample comprised peripheral blood. These TCRs come from a human donor in a cohort sampled during active COVID-19.

CDR3 in amino acids: CASSLVSYTWGPGEETQYF. The CDR3 nucleotides read TGTGCCAGCAGCTTAGTGTCTTATACCTGGGGACCGGGGGAGGAGACCCAGTACTTC. The chain is built from TRBV7-9 and TRBJ2-5, with D perhaps matching TRBD2 (6 bases). The CDR3 runs to 19 residues. In germline, CDR1 is SEHNR, CDR2 FQNEAQ (reference sequence). V gave up 1 base and J gave up 5 bases, with 26 bases separating them.

The chain links TRBV25-1 to TRBJ2-7; no clear D gene. Between the trimmed V and J ends, which lost 4 bases and 1 base, there was a span of 2 bases. CDR3 length: 11 amino acids. Germline V gene sequence: CDR1 MGHDK, CDR2 SYGVNS. The DNA for the CDR3 is TGTGCCAGCAGTGTATCCTACGAGCAGTACTTC. This encodes CASSVSYEQYF.

The genes are TRBV7-9 and TRBJ2-7, with D perhaps matching TRBD1 (6 bases). The V and J ends lost 3 bases and 5 bases respectively, with 17 bases between them. This CDR3 is 15 amino acids long. The germline CDR1 and CDR2 sequences are SEHNR and FQNEAQ (reference sequence). CDR3 residues: CASSLPGAGADEQYF. The CDR3 DNA reads as TGTGCCAGCAGCTTGCCCGGGGCAGGGGCAGACGAGCAGTACTTC.

The V call is TRBV7-3, the J call TRBJ2-2; 7 nucleotides align to TRBD2. This CDR3 is 18 amino acids long. After removal of 0 bases from V and 1 base from J, the junction contained 8 bases not matched to a gene. Germline lookup yields CDR1 SGHTA and CDR2 FQGTGA. The CDR3, as DNA: TGTGCCAGCAGCTTAACAGTGCGCGGGGGTCGGAACACCGGGGAGCTGTTTTTT. Residues: CASSLTVRGGRNTGELFF.

With respect to this clone: Distinct nucleotide sequences in the sample also encode this CDR3. The chain employs TRBV7-2 and TRBJ2-5, with 11 bases identical to TRBD2. Germline CDR1 and CDR2: SGHTA and FQGNSA. V lost 3 bases to trimming and J lost 3 bases; unmatched junction nucleotides: 0. The CDR3 spans 14 residues. The CDR3 loop is CASSLGLAEETQYF. The DNA for the CDR3 is TGTGCCAGCAGCTTGGGACTAGCGGAAGAGACCCAGTACTTC.

The gene calls are TRBV11-2 and TRBJ2-1, with 12 positions matching TRBD2. The CDR3 covers 17 residues. CDR1 and CDR2 (germline): SGHAT, FQNNGV. The J segment lost 7 bases and the V segment lost 0 bases, leaving 7 bases of the junction unmatched. CDR3 in DNA: TGTGCCAGCAGCTTAGATGTCCTAGCGGGGGGGATAAATGAGCAGTTCTTC. Protein product: CASSLDVLAGGINEQFF.

About this clone: Other nucleotide sequences from this sample produce the same CDR3. The rearrangement uses TRBV19 and TRBJ2-7; 10 positions agree with TRBD2. Germline CDR1 and CDR2: LNHDA and SQIVND (reference sequence). J gave up 3 bases and V 3 bases, and 2 bases lay outside the gene matches. This CDR3 has 14 amino acids. CDR3 DNA sequence: TGTGCCAGTAGTATCTCTAGCGGGAGCTACGAGCAGTACTTC. Translation: CASSISSGSYEQYF.

This chain connects TRBV5-1 to TRBJ2-3, with a possible D match to TRBD2 (6 bases). The germline V and J ends were trimmed by 3 bases and 5 bases, with 16 bases remaining between them. This CDR3 spans 15 amino acids. Germline V CDR1 and CDR2: SGHRS, YFSETQ. CDR3 protein: CASSYQGGEGDTQYF. The DNA of the CDR3 is TGCGCCAGCAGCTATCAAGGCGGGGAAGGAGATACGCAGTATTTT.

The rearrangement joins TRBV5-6 to TRBJ1-5; D gene ambiguous. The CDR3 has 16 amino acids. The V end lost 0 bases, the J end lost 4 bases, and 14 bases lay between the germline ends. From germline, CDR1 is SGHDT and CDR2 YYEEEE. The CDR3 DNA reads as TGTGCCAGCAGCTTGGATGGAGGGTGGCCTAATCAGCCCCAGCATTTT. Residues: CASSLDGGWPNQPQHF.